Presented here are 3 T cell receptor beta chains from one specimen sequenced in a study of molecular identifiers for immune sequencing clone quantification. MiXCR, run by TCRdb on the PCR reads, gives a single entry per CDR3 protein. The sample contains approximately 670,000 distinct CDR3 sequences, about 20% of which appear only once. Sequenced sample: naive CD8+ T cells from blood, with Jurkat cell RNA spiked in. Subset in this sample: FACS-sorted CD8+CD4-CCR7+CD45RA+ naive T cells. The source is a human donor in good health. Some libraries in this study had Jurkat cell RNA spiked in.

This clonotype was recorded at least ten times. The rearrangement uses TRBV5-1 and TRBJ2-7; TRBD1 or TRBD2 may be the D gene (5 bases each). This CDR3 spans 15 amino acids. Per germline, CDR1 SGHRS and CDR2 YFSETQ. Trimming cost V 2 bases and J 0 bases, with 12 bases left between them. CDR3 sequence: CASSFGAASSYEQYF. In DNA form, the CDR3 reads TGCGCCAGCAGCTTCGGGGCAGCGAGCTCCTACGAGCAGTACTTC.

The J gene is TRBJ1-3, the V gene TRBV9; the D is unclear. The CDR3 sequence is 16 residues long. CDR1 is SGDLS, CDR2 YYNGEE, per germline. Between the trimmed V and J ends, which lost 0 bases and 0 bases, there was a span of 10 bases. CDR3 region: CASSVDGTNSGNTIYF. DNA of the CDR3: TGTGCCAGCAGCGTAGACGGCACTAACTCTGGAAACACCATATATTTT.

Regarding this clonotype: The CDR3 end shows no conserved phenylalanine or tryptophan, and so a read error is likely. This sequence joins TRBV4-1 and TRBJ2-3; D is perhaps TRBD1 (5 bases). V gave up 1 base and J gave up 4 bases, with 12 bases separating them. The CDR3 spans 15 residues. CDR1 and CDR2 (germline): MGHRA, YSYEKL. This CDR3 reads CASSQVVQAADTQYL. Here the CDR3 DNA reads TGCGCCAGCAGCCAAGTGGTACAGGCGGCAGATACGCAGTATCTT.